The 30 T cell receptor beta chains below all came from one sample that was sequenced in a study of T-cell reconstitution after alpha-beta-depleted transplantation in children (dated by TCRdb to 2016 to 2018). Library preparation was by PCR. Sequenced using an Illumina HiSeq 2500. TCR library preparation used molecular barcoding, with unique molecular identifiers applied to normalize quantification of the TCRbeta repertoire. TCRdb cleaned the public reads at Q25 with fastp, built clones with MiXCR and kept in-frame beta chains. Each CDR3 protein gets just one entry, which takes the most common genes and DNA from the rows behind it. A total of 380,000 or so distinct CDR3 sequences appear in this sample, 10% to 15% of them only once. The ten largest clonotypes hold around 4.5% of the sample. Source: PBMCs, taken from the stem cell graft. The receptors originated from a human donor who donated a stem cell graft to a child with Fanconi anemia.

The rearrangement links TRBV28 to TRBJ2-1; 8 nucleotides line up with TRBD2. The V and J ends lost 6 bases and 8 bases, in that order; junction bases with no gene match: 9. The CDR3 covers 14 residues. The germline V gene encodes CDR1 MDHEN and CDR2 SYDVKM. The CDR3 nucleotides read TGTGCCAGCAGCCCACGGGGGGGGACGGATGAGCAGTTCTTC. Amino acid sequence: CASSPRGGTDEQFF.

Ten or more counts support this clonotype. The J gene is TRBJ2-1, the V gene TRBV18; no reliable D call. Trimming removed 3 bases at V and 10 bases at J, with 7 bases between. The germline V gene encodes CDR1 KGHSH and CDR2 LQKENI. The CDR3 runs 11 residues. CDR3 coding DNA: TGTGCCAGCTCACCCTTAAGGGAGCAGTTCTTC. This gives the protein CASSPLREQFF. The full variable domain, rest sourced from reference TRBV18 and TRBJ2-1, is NAGVMQNPRHLVRRRGQEARLRCSPMKGHSHVYWYRQLPEEGLKFMVYLQKENIIDESGMPKERFSAEFPKEGPSILRIQQVVRGDSAAYFCASSPLREQFFGPGTRLTVL.

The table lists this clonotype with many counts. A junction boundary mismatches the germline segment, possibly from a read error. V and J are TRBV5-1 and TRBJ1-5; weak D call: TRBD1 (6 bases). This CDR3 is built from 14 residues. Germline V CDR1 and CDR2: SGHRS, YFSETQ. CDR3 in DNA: TGTGCCAGCAGCTTAGGGGGTAGCAATCAGCCCCAGCATTTT. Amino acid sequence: CASSLGGSNQPQHF. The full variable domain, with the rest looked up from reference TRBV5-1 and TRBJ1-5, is KAGVTQTPRYLIKTRGQQVTLSCSPISGHRSVSWYQQTPGQGLQFLFEYFSETQRNKGNFPGRFSGRQFSNSRSEMNVSTLELGDSALYLCASSLGGSNQPQHFGDGTRLSIL.

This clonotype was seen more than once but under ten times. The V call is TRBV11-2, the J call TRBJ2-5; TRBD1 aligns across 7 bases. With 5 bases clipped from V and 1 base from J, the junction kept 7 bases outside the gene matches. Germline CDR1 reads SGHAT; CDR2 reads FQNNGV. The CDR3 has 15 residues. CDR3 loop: CASSPRTGSQETQYF. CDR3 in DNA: TGTGCCAGCAGCCCGCGGACAGGTTCCCAAGAGACCCAGTACTTC.

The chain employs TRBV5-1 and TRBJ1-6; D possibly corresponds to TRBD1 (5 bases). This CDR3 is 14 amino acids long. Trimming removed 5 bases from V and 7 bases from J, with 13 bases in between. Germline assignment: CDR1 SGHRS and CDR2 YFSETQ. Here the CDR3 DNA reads TGCGCCAGCAGTGAGGGACGGCTGAATTCACCCCTCCACTTT. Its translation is CASSEGRLNSPLHF.

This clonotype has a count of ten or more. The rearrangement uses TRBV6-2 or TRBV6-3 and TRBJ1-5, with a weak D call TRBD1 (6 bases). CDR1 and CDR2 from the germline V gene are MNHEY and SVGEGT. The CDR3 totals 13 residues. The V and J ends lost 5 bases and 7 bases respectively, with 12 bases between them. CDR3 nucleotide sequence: TGTGCCAGCAGTCACAGGGAGGGACAGCCCCAGCATTTT. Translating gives CASSHREGQPQHF.

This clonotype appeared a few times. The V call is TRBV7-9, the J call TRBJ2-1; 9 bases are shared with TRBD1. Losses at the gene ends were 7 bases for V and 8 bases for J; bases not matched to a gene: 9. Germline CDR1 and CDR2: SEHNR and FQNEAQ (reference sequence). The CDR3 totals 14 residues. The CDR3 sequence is CASNLGQGFDEQFF. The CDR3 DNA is TGTGCCAGCAACCTGGGACAGGGTTTCGATGAGCAGTTCTTC.

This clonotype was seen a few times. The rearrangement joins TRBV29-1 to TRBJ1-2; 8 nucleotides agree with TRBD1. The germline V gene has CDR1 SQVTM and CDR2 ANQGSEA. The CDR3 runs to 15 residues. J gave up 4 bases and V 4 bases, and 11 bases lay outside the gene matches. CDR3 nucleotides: TGCAGCGTTGTACAGGGGGAAGTAGTTGGCTATGGCTACACCTTC. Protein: CSVVQGEVVGYGYTF.

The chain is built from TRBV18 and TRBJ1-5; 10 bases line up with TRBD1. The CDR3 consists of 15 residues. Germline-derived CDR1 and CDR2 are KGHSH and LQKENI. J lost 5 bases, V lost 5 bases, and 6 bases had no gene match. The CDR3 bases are TGTGCCAGCTCAGCGGGACAGGGGTTTGATCAGCCCCAGCATTTT. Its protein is CASSAGQGFDQPQHF.

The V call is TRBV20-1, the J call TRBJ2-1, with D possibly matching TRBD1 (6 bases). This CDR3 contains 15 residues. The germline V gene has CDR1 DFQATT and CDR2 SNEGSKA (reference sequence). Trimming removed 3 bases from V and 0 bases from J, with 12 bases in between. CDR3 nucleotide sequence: TGCAGTGCTAGGCCCCTGACAGGCTCCTACAATGAGCAGTTCTTC. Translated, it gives CSARPLTGSYNEQFF.

CDR3 DNA sequence: TGCGCCAGCAGCGTCTACAGGGTGGACACCGGGGAGCTGTTTTTT. Amino acid sequence: CASSVYRVDTGELFF. The chain joins TRBV5-1 to TRBJ2-2; TRBD1 is a possible D gene (6 bases). In germline, CDR1 is SGHRS, CDR2 YFSETQ. The CDR3 totals 15 residues. The V and J ends lost 4 bases and 3 bases respectively, with 13 bases between them. Complete variable domain (other parts from reference TRBV5-1 and TRBJ2-2): KAGVTQTPRYLIKTRGQQVTLSCSPISGHRSVSWYQQTPGQGLQFLFEYFSETQRNKGNFPGRFSGRQFSNSRSEMNVSTLELGDSALYLCASSVYRVDTGELFFGEGSRLTVL.

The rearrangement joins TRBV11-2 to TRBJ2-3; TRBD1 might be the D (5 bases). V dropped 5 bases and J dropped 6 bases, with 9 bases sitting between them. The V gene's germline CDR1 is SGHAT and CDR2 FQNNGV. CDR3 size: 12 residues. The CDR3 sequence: CASSRSGDTQYF. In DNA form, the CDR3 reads TGTGCCAGCAGCCGGTCAGGGGATACGCAGTATTTT.

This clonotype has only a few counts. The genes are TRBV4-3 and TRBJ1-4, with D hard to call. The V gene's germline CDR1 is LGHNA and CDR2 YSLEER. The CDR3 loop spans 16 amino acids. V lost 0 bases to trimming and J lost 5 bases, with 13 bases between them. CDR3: CASSQDSRIVNEKLFF. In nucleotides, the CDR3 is TGCGCCAGCAGCCAAGACTCCAGGATTGTAAATGAAAAACTGTTTTTT.

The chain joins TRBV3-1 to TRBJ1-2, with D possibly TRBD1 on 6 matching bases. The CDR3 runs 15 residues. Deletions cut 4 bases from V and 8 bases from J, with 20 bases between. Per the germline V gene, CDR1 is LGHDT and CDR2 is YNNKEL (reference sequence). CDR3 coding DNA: TGTGCCAGCAGCCCCTGGGGGGCTCCCAATGGAGGCTACACCTTC. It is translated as CASSPWGAPNGGYTF.

The CDR3 nucleotides are TGTGCCAGCAGTTACGGGACTAGCGGGGGGGTCTCGGGGACCCAGTACTTC. This codes for CASSYGTSGGVSGTQYF. This sequence joins TRBV6-5 and TRBJ2-5, with TRBD2 matching over 16 bases. CDR3 length: 17 residues. The germline CDR1 and CDR2 sequences are MNHEY and SVGAGI. Trimming took 2 bases from V and 7 from J; bases not matched to a gene: 7.

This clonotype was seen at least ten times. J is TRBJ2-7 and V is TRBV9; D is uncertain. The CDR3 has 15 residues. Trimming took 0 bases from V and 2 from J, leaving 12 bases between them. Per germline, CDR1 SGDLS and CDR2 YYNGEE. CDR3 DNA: TGTGCCAGCAGCGTAGCCCCCTCTAATACCTACGAGCAGTACTTC. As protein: CASSVAPSNTYEQYF.

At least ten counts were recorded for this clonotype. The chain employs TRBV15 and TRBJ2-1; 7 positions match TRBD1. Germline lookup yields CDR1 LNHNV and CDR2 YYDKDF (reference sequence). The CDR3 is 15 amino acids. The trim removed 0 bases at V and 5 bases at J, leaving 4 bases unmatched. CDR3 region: CATSRERGLDNEQFF. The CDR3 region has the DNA TGTGCCACCAGCAGAGAGAGGGGGCTTGACAATGAGCAGTTCTTC. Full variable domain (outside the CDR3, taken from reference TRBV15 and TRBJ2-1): DAMVIQNPRYQVTQFGKPVTLSCSQTLNHNVMYWYQQKSSQAPKLLFHYYDKDFNNEADTPDNFQSRRPNTSFCFLDIRSPGLGDTAMYLCATSRERGLDNEQFFGPGTRLTVL.

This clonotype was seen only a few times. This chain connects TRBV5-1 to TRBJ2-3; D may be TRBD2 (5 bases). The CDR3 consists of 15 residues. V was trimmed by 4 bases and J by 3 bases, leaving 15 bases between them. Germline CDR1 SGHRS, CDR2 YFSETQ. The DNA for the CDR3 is TGCGCCAGCAGCCTTAGCCTCACGGGGACAGATACGCAGTATTTT. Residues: CASSLSLTGTDTQYF.

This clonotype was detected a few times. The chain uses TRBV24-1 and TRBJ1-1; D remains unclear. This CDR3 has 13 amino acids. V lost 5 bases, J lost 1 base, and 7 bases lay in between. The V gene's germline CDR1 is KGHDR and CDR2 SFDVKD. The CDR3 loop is CATSASANTEAFF. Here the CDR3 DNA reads TGTGCCACCAGTGCATCAGCGAACACTGAAGCTTTCTTT.

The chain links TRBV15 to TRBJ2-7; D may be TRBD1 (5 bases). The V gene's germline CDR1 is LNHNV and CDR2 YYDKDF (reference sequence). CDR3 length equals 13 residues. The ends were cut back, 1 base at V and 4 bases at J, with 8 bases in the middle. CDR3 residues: CATSRVTGYEQYF. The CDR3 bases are TGTGCCACCAGCAGAGTTACAGGATACGAGCAGTACTTC. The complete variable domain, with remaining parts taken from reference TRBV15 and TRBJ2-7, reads DAMVIQNPRYQVTQFGKPVTLSCSQTLNHNVMYWYQQKSSQAPKLLFHYYDKDFNNEADTPDNFQSRRPNTSFCFLDIRSPGLGDTAMYLCATSRVTGYEQYFGPGTRLTVT.

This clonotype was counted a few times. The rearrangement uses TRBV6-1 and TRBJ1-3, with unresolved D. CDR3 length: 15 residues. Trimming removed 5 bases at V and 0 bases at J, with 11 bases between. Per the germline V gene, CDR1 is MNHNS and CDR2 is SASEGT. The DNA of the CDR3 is TGTGCCAGCAGTTACGGGCTCCACTCTGGAAACACCATATATTTT. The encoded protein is CASSYGLHSGNTIYF.

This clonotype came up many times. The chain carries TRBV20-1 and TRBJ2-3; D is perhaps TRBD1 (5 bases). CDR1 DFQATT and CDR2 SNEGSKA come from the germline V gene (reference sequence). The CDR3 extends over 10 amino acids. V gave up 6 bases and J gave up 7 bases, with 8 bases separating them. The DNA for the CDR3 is TGCAGTGCAGCAGGGAATACGCAGTATTTT. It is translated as CSAAGNTQYF.

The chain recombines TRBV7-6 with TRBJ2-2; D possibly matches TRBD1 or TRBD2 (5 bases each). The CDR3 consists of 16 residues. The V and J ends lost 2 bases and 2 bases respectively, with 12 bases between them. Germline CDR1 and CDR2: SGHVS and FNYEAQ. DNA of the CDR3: TGTGCCAGCAGCTTAATGGGGACGGGTAACACCGGGGAGCTGTTTTTT. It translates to CASSLMGTGNTGELFF. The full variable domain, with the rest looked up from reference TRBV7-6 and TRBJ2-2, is GAGVSQSPRYKVTKRGQDVALRCDPISGHVSLYWYRQALGQGPEFLTYFNYEAQQDKSGLPNDRFSAERPEGSISTLTIQRTEQRDSAMYRCASSLMGTGNTGELFFGEGSRLTVL.

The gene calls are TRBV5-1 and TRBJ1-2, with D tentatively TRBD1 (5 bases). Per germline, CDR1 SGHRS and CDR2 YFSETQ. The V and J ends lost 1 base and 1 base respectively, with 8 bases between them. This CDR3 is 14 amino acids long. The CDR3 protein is CASSLYDSNYGYTF. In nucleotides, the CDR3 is TGCGCCAGCAGCTTGTATGACAGTAACTATGGCTACACCTTC.

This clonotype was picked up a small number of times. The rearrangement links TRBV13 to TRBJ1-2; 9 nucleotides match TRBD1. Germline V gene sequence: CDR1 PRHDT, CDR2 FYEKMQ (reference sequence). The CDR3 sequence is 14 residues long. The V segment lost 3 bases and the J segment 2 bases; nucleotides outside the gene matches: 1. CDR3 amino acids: CASSFGQGNYGYTF. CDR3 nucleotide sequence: TGTGCCAGCAGCTTCGGACAGGGGAACTATGGCTACACCTTC. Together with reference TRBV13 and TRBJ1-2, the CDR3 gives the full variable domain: AAGVIQSPRHLIKEKRETATLKCYPIPRHDTVYWYQQGPGQDPQFLISFYEKMQSDKGSIPDRFSAQQFSDYHSELNMSSLELGDSALYFCASSFGQGNYGYTFGSGTRLTVV.

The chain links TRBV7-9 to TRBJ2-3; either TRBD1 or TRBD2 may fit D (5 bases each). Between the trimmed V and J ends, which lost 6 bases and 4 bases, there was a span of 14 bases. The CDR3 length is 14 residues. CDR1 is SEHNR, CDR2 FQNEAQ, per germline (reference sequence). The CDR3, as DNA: TGTGCCAGCAGTCCTCTTAGAGGGGCAGATACGCAGTATTTT. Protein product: CASSPLRGADTQYF.

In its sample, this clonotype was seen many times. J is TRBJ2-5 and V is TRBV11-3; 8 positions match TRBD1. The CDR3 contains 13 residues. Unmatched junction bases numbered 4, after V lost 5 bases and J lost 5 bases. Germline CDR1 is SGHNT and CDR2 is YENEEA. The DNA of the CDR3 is TGTGCCAGCAGCGGGGACAGGAGTGAGACCCAGTACTTC. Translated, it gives CASSGDRSETQYF.

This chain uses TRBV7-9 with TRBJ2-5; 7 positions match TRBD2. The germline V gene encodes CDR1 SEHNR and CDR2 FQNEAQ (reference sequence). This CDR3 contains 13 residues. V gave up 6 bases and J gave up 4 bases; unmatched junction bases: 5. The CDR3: CASSPASGETQYF. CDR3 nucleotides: TGTGCCAGCAGTCCGGCTAGCGGAGAGACCCAGTACTTC.

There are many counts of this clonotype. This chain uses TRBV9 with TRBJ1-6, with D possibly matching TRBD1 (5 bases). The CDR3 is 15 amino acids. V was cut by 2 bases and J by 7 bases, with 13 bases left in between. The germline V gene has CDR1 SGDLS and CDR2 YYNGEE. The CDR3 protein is CASSVGGKGNSPLHF. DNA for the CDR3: TGTGCCAGCAGCGTCGGAGGGAAGGGGAATTCACCCCTCCACTTT.

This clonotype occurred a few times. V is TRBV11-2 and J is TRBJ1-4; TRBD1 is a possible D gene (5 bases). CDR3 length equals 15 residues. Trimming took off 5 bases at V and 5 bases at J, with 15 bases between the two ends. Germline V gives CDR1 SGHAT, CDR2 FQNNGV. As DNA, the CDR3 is TGTGCCAGCAGCCACCATTTTGGGGGGAATGAAAAACTGTTTTTT. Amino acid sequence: CASSHHFGGNEKLFF. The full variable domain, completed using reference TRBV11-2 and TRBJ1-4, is EAGVAQSPRYKIIEKRQSVAFWCNPISGHATLYWYQQILGQGPKLLIQFQNNGVVDDSQLPKDRFSAERLKGVDSTLKIQPAKLEDSAVYLCASSHHFGGNEKLFFGSGTQLSVL.